The clone carrying this T cell receptor (beta chain) has a count of ten or more. With 10-nucleotide random UMIs included, cDNA was synthesized by 5'RACE. Using its own MiXCR run on the 5' RACE reads, TCRdb lists one record per CDR3 protein. The sample lists fewer than 45,000 distinct CDR3 sequences; roughly 6.3% were seen once. The data are from a study of neurological immune-mediated disorders. The trim removed 3 bases at V and 4 bases at J, leaving 10 bases unmatched. Germline V gene data show CDR1 as SGHRS and CDR2 as YFSETQ. This CDR3 is built from 16 residues. This receptor was identified in a woman aged 40 to 50 in good health. V is TRBV5-1 and J is TRBJ2-5; 9 bases align to TRBD2. Sequenced input: CD4+ T cells from blood. In nucleotides, the CDR3 is TGCGCCAGCAGCTCACCTAGCGGGAAGACACGAGAGACCCAGTACTTC. Amino acid sequence: CASSSPSGKTRETQYF.